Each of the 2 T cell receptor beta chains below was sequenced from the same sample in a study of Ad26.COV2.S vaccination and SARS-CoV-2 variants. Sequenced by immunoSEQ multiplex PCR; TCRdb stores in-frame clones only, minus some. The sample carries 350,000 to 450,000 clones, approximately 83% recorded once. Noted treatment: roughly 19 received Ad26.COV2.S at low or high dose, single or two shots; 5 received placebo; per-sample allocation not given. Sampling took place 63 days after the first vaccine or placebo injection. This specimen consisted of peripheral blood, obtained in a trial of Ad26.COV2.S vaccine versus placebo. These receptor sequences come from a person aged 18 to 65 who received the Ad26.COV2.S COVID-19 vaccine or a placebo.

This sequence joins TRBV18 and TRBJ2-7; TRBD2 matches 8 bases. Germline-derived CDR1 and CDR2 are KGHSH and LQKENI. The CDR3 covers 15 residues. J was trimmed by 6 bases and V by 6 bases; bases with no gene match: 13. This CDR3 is CASSENGRASSEQYF. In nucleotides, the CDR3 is TGTGCCAGCTCGGAGAACGGGAGGGCCTCATCCGAGCAGTACTTC.

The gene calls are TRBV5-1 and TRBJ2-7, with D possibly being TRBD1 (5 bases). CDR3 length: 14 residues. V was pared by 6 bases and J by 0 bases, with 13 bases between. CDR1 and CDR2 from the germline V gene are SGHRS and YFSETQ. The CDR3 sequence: CASKPGWSSYEQYF. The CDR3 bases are TGCGCCAGCAAGCCAGGGTGGAGCTCCTACGAGCAGTACTTC.